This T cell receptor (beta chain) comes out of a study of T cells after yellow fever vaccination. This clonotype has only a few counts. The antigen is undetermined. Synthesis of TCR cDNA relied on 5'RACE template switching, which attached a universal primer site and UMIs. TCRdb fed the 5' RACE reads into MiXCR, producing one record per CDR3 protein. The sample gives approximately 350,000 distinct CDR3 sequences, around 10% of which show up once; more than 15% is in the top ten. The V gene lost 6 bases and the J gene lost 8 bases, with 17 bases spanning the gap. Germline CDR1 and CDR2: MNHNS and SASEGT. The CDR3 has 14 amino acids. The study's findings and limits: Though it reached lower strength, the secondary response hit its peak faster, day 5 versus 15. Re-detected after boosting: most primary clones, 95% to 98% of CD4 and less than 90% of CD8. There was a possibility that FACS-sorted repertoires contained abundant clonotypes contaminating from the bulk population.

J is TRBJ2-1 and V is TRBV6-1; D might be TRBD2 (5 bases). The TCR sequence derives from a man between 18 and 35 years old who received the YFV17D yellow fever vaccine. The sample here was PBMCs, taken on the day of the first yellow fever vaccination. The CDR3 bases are TGTGCCAGCAGACGTCGCACTAGGTCTCATGAGCAGTTCTTC. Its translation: CASRRRTRSHEQFF.